The present T cell receptor (beta chain) was sequenced within a study of OX40 agonist ivuxolimab in advanced cancers. About the research overall: A male proportion of over 75% was recorded, with mean age about 62 years and range roughly 23 to 79. Enrollees could have had prior anti-PD-1, anti-PD-L1 or anti-CTLA-4 therapy, which approximately 40% had received. Study-level results: At doses 0.1 to 3.0 mg/kg, CD4+ and CD8+ clones expanded.

Concerning this clone: Its specificity is unknown.

Assay used: immunoSEQ multiplex PCR; TCRdb lists only in-frame clones, some missing. The table lists around 100,000 clones, around 90% of them singletons. Germline assignment: CDR1 SGHRS and CDR2 YFSETQ. After removal of 4 bases from V and 6 bases from J, the junction contained 6 bases not matched to a gene. The CDR3 is 14 amino acids. Here the sequenced sample was CD4+ or CD8+ T cells sorted from blood, taken in a trial of the OX40 agonist ivuxolimab. This TCR was sampled from an adult with an advanced solid tumor such as melanoma, head and neck, liver or kidney cancer. The gene calls are TRBV5-1 and TRBJ2-2; TRBD2 aligns across 7 bases. The DNA for the CDR3 is TGCGCCAGCAGCACGGGCGGGAGCCCCGGGGAGCTGTTTTTT. Translating gives CASSTGGSPGELFF. The complete variable domain, with remaining parts taken from reference TRBV5-1 and TRBJ2-2, reads KAGVTQTPRYLIKTRGQQVTLSCSPISGHRSVSWYQQTPGQGLQFLFEYFSETQRNKGNFPGRFSGRQFSNSRSEMNVSTLELGDSALYLCASSTGGSPGELFFGEGSRLTVL.